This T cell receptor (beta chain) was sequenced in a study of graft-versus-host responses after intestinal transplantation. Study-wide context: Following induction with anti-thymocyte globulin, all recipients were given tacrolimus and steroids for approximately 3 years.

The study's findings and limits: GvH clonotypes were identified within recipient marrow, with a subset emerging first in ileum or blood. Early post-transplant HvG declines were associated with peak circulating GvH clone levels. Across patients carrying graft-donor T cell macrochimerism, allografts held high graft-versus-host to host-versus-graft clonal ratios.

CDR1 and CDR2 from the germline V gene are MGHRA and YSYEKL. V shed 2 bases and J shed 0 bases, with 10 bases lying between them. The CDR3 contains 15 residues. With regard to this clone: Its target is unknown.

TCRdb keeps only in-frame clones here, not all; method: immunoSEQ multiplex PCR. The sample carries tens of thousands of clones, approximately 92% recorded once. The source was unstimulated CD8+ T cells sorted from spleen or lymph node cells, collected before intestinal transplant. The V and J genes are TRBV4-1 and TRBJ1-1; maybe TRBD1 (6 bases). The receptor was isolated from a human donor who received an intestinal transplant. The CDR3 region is CASSQIGTLNTEAFF. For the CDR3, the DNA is TGCGCCAGCAGCCAAATCGGGACATTGAACACTGAAGCTTTCTTT.